Below, 19 T cell receptor beta chains from the same sample are listed, as sequenced in a study of beta chain features in type 1 diabetes listed by TCRdb under 2018. The paper as a whole reports these results and caveats: Type 1 diabetes patients showed a moderate but significant shortening of TCRB CDR3 length in all four CD4+ subsets.

Antigen specificity for these receptors is unknown. Libraries were made using the immunoSEQ multiplex PCR assay. The High Capacity cDNA Reverse Transcription Kit was used to reverse transcribe all of the isolated RNA, meaning that expressed TCRB transcripts were what got sequenced. TCRdb took over this immuneACCESS table, retaining in-frame rearrangements with V and J assigned. Such tables are incomplete; in checked studies, under half of the missing clones stem from an unresolved V gene, and the remainder is unexplained. Across this sample there are hundreds of thousands of clones, with around 15% seen only once. The top ten clonotypes cover around 0.016% of the sample. The material sequenced was naive CD4+ T cells from blood. Reading the label with the study, this specimen's cell subset or site is: true naive CD4+ T cells. Receptors were obtained from a man aged 25-45 years with type 1 diabetes.

V is TRBV5-5 and J is TRBJ2-7; TRBD1 aligns across 10 bases. CDR3 size: 14 residues. With 4 bases clipped from V and 12 bases from J, the junction kept 13 bases outside the gene matches. The V gene's germline CDR1 is SGHKS and CDR2 YYEKEE (reference sequence). The CDR3 protein is CASSDRDRGRSGYF. In DNA, the CDR3 is TGTGCCAGCAGCGACCGGGACAGGGGCCGAAGCGGGTACTTC.

The rearrangement uses TRBV18 and TRBJ1-4, with 9 positions matching TRBD1. Trimming removed 3 bases from V and 8 bases from J; junction bases left unmatched: 4. Germline V gene lookup returns CDR1 KGHSH and CDR2 LQKENI. This CDR3 has 14 residues. For the CDR3, the DNA is TGTGCCAGCTCACCGACAGGGGGACGCGAAAAACTGTTTTTT. The encoded protein is CASSPTGGREKLFF. Full variable domain (missing parts from reference TRBV18 and TRBJ1-4): NAGVMQNPRHLVRRRGQEARLRCSPMKGHSHVYWYRQLPEEGLKFMVYLQKENIIDESGMPKERFSAEFPKEGPSILRIQQVVRGDSAAYFCASSPTGGREKLFFGSGTQLSVL.

This clone was counted between two and nine times. V and J are TRBV19 and TRBJ2-6; 8 nucleotides match TRBD1. This CDR3 has 17 amino acids. The germline CDR1 and CDR2 sequences are LNHDA and SQIVND (reference sequence). V was clipped by 5 bases and J by 2 bases; unmatched bases: 8. The CDR3 coding sequence is TGTGCCAGTAGTGGACGGACAGGGTCCACTGGGGCCAACGTCCTGACTTTC. Its translation: CASSGRTGSTGANVLTF.

This clone was found a few times. The chain recombines TRBV28 with TRBJ2-2, with 7 bases aligning to TRBD1. CDR1 is MDHEN, CDR2 SYDVKM, per germline. Losses at the gene ends were 6 bases for V and 1 base for J; bases not matched to a gene: 2. The CDR3 contains 14 residues. The CDR3 reads CASSHRGNTGELFF. The DNA of the CDR3 is TGTGCCAGCAGCCACAGGGGGAACACCGGGGAGCTGTTTTTT. The variable domain in full, completed from reference TRBV28 and TRBJ2-2, reads DVKVTQSSRYLVKRTGEKVFLECVQDMDHENMFWYRQDPGLGLRLIYFSYDVKMKEKGDIPEGYSVSREKKERFSLILESASTNQTSMYLCASSHRGNTGELFFGEGSRLTVL.

The chain has TRBV5-4 and TRBJ2-2; 7 bases match TRBD1. Per the germline V gene, CDR1 is SGHNT and CDR2 is YYREEE (reference sequence). The V gene end was trimmed by 3 bases and the J gene end by 0 bases; junction bases not matched to a gene: 5. CDR3 length: 16 residues. The CDR3 here is CASSYKTGPNTGELFF. The CDR3 nucleotides read TGTGCCAGCAGCTATAAGACAGGGCCGAACACCGGGGAGCTGTTTTTT. Variable domain in full (rest from reference TRBV5-4 and TRBJ2-2): ETGVTQSPTHLIKTRGQQVTLRCSSQSGHNTVSWYQQALGQGPQFIFQYYREEENGRGNFPPRFSGLQFPNYSSELNVNALELDDSALYLCASSYKTGPNTGELFFGEGSRLTVL.

The J gene is TRBJ2-7, the V gene TRBV4-3; 7 bases fit TRBD2. V was clipped by 2 bases and J by 1 base; unmatched bases: 5. This CDR3 comprises 15 residues. Germline values: CDR1 LGHNA, CDR2 YSLEER. CDR3 coding DNA: TGCGCCAGCAGCCAACTAGCGGCGGGTTCCTACGAGCAGTACTTC. This gives the protein CASSQLAAGSYEQYF.

This clone has more than one count but fewer than ten. The J gene is TRBJ2-1, the V gene TRBV13, with 10 bases lining up with TRBD2. V was clipped by 6 bases and J by 4 bases; unmatched bases: 9. CDR3 size: 16 residues. Germline lookup yields CDR1 PRHDT and CDR2 FYEKMQ (reference sequence). CDR3 in amino acids: CASSFRATSGYNEQFF. CDR3 DNA sequence: TGTGCCAGCAGTTTTAGGGCGACTAGCGGGTACAATGAGCAGTTCTTC.

This clone showed up just a few times. For the CDR3, the DNA is TGTGCCAGCAGCTTACGACAGGGGGCGGCTGGGGCCAACGTCCTGACTTTC. Encoded protein: CASSLRQGAAGANVLTF. The chain carries TRBV7-3 and TRBJ2-6, with 10 nucleotides matching TRBD1. J lost 2 bases, V lost 2 bases, and 3 bases had no gene match. CDR3 size: 17 residues. Germline lookup yields CDR1 SGHTA and CDR2 FQGTGA.

The chain employs TRBV12-5 and TRBJ2-4; D is uncertain. The V end lost 2 bases, the J end lost 0 bases, and 20 bases lay between the germline ends. The CDR3 is 19 residues long. Germline CDR1 and CDR2: LGHNT and FRNRAP. This chain's CDR3 is CASGLSRSGLALAKNIQYF. The CDR3 DNA follows: TGTGCTAGTGGTTTGTCCCGATCGGGTTTAGCCCTAGCCAAAAACATTCAGTACTTC.

The CDR3 DNA follows: TGTGCCAGCAGCGTAGGGTGGCAGGATGGAGGTACGCAGTATTTT. Its protein product is CASSVGWQDGGTQYF. This chain connects TRBV9 to TRBJ2-3; maybe TRBD2 (5 bases). With 0 bases removed from V and 8 bases from J, the gap between germline ends came to 16 bases. This CDR3 region has 15 residues. Germline CDR1 is SGDLS and CDR2 is YYNGEE.

The rearrangement joins TRBV6-4 to TRBJ2-4; D gene ambiguous. The CDR3 totals 13 residues. Trimming left V 0 bases short and J 6 bases short, with 6 bases between. Germline V gene lookup returns CDR1 MRHNA and CDR2 SNTAGT. CDR3 nucleotides: TGTGCCAGCAGTGACTCTTCTAGAAACATTCAGTACTTC. It encodes CASSDSSRNIQYF.

The rearrangement joins TRBV6-6 to TRBJ2-7, with TRBD1 as a possible D gene (6 bases). The CDR3 spans 12 residues. CDR1 and CDR2 (germline): MNHNY, SVGAGI (reference sequence). V was trimmed by 5 bases and J by 2 bases, leaving 7 bases between them. CDR3 amino acids: CASSGQTYEQYF. The CDR3 DNA is TGTGCCAGCAGTGGACAGACCTACGAGCAGTACTTC.

The chain joins TRBV27 to TRBJ2-3; 11 bases map to TRBD2. CDR3 size: 13 residues. Germline values: CDR1 MNHEY, CDR2 SMNVEV (reference sequence). V lost 8 bases to trimming and J lost 4 bases; unmatched junction nucleotides: 2. CDR3 in amino acids: CASRTSGSDTQYF. DNA for the CDR3: TGTGCCAGCCGGACTAGCGGGTCAGATACGCAGTATTTT.

This clone was detected a few times. This sequence joins TRBV4-2 and TRBJ2-7; D is uncertain. Trimming shortened V by 4 bases and J by 7 bases, and 11 bases separated the two germline ends. In germline, CDR1 is LGHNA, CDR2 YNFKEQ. The CDR3 consists of 12 residues. The CDR3 region has the DNA TGTGCCAGCAGCCCAGATCGAGTTGAGCAGTACTTC. Its translation is CASSPDRVEQYF.

The rearrangement joins TRBV28 to TRBJ2-5, with TRBD1 as a possible D gene (6 bases). V dropped 6 bases and J dropped 0 bases, with 20 bases sitting between them. The CDR3 loop spans 17 amino acids. CDR1 and CDR2 (germline): MDHEN, SYDVKM. The CDR3 is CASRFNPGTPYQETQYF. CDR3 sequence (DNA): TGTGCCAGCAGATTCAACCCCGGGACACCGTACCAAGAGACCCAGTACTTC.

This clone was observed many times. This CDR3 reads CAWSVWTAGDGYTF. CDR3 in DNA: TGTGCCTGGAGTGTTTGGACAGCCGGGGATGGCTACACCTTC. The chain combines TRBV30 with TRBJ1-2, with a weak D call TRBD1 (6 bases). Germline V gene lookup returns CDR1 GTSNPN and CDR2 SVGIG (reference sequence). V lost 0 bases and J lost 6, with 14 bases in between. This CDR3 is 14 amino acids long.

The V gene is TRBV4-2, the J gene TRBJ2-3; weak D call: TRBD1 (6 bases). The germline CDR1 and CDR2 sequences are LGHNA and YNFKEQ. The CDR3 sequence is 17 residues long. Trimming cost V 4 bases and J 3 bases, with 20 bases left between them. The CDR3 spells CASSLATTGIATDTQYF. The CDR3 DNA reads TGTGCCAGCAGCCTAGCCACCACAGGGATTGCAACAGATACGCAGTATTTT.

This chain connects TRBV7-6 to TRBJ2-1; 7 nucleotides align to TRBD1. CDR3 length: 15 amino acids. CDR1 is SGHVS and CDR2 is FNYEAQ in the germline V gene. Trimming cost V 0 bases and J 6 bases; bases outside gene matches: 5. This CDR3 is CASSLAGHRGNEQFF. The CDR3, as DNA: TGTGCCAGCAGCTTAGCGGGGCACAGGGGCAATGAGCAGTTCTTC.

V usage is TRBV7-2 and J usage is TRBJ2-2; unclear D gene. Trimming pared 1 base from V and 6 bases from J, leaving 9 bases between. The CDR3 has 14 residues. CDR1 is SGHTA, CDR2 FQGNSA, per germline. The CDR3 region has the DNA TGTGCCAGCAGCTTAGTAACCAGCGCCGGGGAGCTGTTTTTT. Protein product: CASSLVTSAGELFF.